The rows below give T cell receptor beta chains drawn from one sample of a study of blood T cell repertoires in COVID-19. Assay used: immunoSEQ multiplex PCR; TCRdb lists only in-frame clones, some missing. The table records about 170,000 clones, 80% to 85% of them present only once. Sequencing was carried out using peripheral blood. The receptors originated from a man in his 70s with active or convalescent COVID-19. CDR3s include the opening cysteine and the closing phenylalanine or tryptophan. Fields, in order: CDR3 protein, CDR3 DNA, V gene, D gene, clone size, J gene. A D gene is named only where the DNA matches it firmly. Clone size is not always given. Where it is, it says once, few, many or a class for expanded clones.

CASSPGAGNTEAFF	TGTGCCAGCAGCCCAGGGGCAGGGAACACTGAAGCTTTCTTT	TRBV7-9	-	-	TRBJ1-1
CASSLFGAGRRAIFF	TGTGCCAGCAGTTTATTCGGGGCGGGCAGGAGGGCGATCTTCTTC	TRBV27	-	-	TRBJ1-2
CASSGQGALGNTEAFF	TGTGCCAGCAGCGGACAGGGGGCGTTGGGGAACACTGAAGCTTTCTTT	TRBV5-4	TRBD1	-	TRBJ1-1
CASSYQGHQPQHF	TGTGCCAGCAGCTACCAGGGGCATCAGCCCCAGCATTTT	TRBV7-2	-	-	TRBJ1-5
CASSPRGMEGYTF	TGCGCCAGCAGCCCCCGGGGAATGGAGGGCTACACCTTC	TRBV5-1	-	-	TRBJ1-2
CASRGQGGNTGELFF	TGTGCCAGCAGAGGACAGGGTGGGAACACCGGGGAGCTGTTTTTT	TRBV6-5	TRBD1	-	TRBJ2-2
CASSHLQTEAFF	TGTGCCAGCAGCCACCTTCAGACTGAAGCTTTCTTT	TRBV6-2/TRBV6-3	-	few	TRBJ1-1
CASSRTSGSRETQYF	TGTGCCAGCAGCCGGACTAGCGGGAGTAGAGAGACCCAGTACTTC	TRBV11-2	TRBD2	-	TRBJ2-5
CASSLQGTNTEAFF	TGTGCCAGCAGCTTACAGGGAACGAACACTGAAGCTTTCTTT	TRBV7-9	-	-	TRBJ1-1
CASSPGWNQPQHF	TGTGCCAGCAGTCCCGGTTGGAATCAGCCCCAGCATTTT	TRBV7-7	-	-	TRBJ1-5
CASSPLIASGYNEQFF	TGTGCCAGCTCACCATTAATTGCTAGTGGGTACAATGAGCAGTTCTTC	TRBV18	-	-	TRBJ2-1
CASSQTGATYGYTF	TGTGCCAGCAGCCAAACTGGAGCTACTTATGGCTACACCTTC	TRBV7-8	-	-	TRBJ1-2
CASSPRGTGKSNQPQHF	TGTGCCAGCAGCCCCCGAGGGACAGGGAAAAGCAATCAGCCCCAGCATTTT	TRBV7-6	TRBD1	-	TRBJ1-5
CASLPGTHNSPLHF	TGTGCCAGCCTCCCGGGTACCCATAATTCACCCCTCCACTTT	TRBV6-5	-	-	TRBJ1-6
CASSGGLAGGRETQYF	TGTGCCAGCAGCGGGGGACTAGCGGGCGGTCGGGAGACCCAGTACTTC	TRBV7-2	TRBD2	-	TRBJ2-5
CASSPGLAVPSTDTQYF	TGTGCCAGTAGTCCGGGACTAGCGGTACCCAGCACAGATACGCAGTATTTT	TRBV19	TRBD2	-	TRBJ2-3
CASSFSGTQETQYF	TGCGCCAGCAGCTTTAGCGGGACCCAAGAGACCCAGTACTTC	TRBV5-1	TRBD2	-	TRBJ2-5
CASSSFGYNSPLHF	TGTGCCAGCAGTTCCTTCGGCTATAATTCACCCCTCCACTTT	TRBV6-2/TRBV6-3	-	-	TRBJ1-6